The clone carrying this T cell receptor (beta chain) was counted once. The CDR3 length is 16 residues. CDR1 is SGHDN, CDR2 FVKESK, per germline. Germline trimming cut 4 bases from V and 7 bases from J; bases unmatched to any gene: 14. The sample is drawn from a study of cytomegalovirus exposure and HLA in healthy donors. Looking at the study overall: Falling in the Caucasian-associated ancestry cluster were 81% of a few hundred genotyped donors.

Though nominally healthy at sampling, donors likely had unrecorded immune exposures. The study ran its PCR with 60 Vbeta and 13 Jbeta primers. The assay was immunoSEQ multiplex PCR, and TCRdb's table has in-frame clones only and misses some. The table includes 95,000 to 150,000 clones, roughly 70% detected once. Source material: PBMCs. This sequence was found in a woman in her thirties or forties in good health and CMV-seronegative. V gene TRBV14 combines with J gene TRBJ2-5; 8 bases are shared with TRBD2. The CDR3, as DNA: TGTGCCAGCAGCCCCTCGGGAGGGAGGAGGCCGGGGACCCAGTACTTC. Translating gives CASSPSGGRRPGTQYF.